This T cell receptor beta chain was observed in a study of blood T cell repertoires in COVID-19. Study-wide background: Acute and convalescent COVID-19 samples came from the United States, Italy and Spain.

The V gene's germline CDR1 is SGHRS and CDR2 YFSETQ. This CDR3 is built from 17 residues. V was trimmed by 4 bases and J by 6 bases, leaving 24 bases between them. As processed by the authors: Amplifying reference gene primers gave estimates of nucleated cell counts. Some clones are missing from TCRdb's copy, which holds only in-frame ones; the method was immunoSEQ multiplex PCR. That table furnishes V, J and clone size, whereas the DNA furnished D and trimming. The sample lists roughly 250,000 clones, 80% to 85% occurring once. The gene calls are TRBV5-1 and TRBJ2-3, with TRBD2 as a possible D gene (5 bases). The source material was peripheral blood. The sequence derives from a woman in her sixties with active or convalescent COVID-19. This chain's CDR3 is CASSTGLRLPPGDTQYF. The CDR3 DNA reads as TGCGCCAGCAGCACCGGACTTAGGCTTCCCCCTGGGGATACGCAGTATTTT.